This T cell receptor (beta chain) was found in a study of Tregs in tolerant kidney transplant recipients (dated by TCRdb to about 2019). With respect to the entire study: The study used TCRbeta sequencing to identify donor-specific regulatory T cells before combined kidney and bone marrow transplantation, then tracked those cells after transplant. TCRbeta repertoire sequencing was used in a few healthy controls to compare several ways of expanding Tregs specific for an allogeneic donor.

Regarding this clone: This receptor's antigen is unknown. Base qualities are not at hand, and no much larger clone is one base apart.

Findings and caveats that apply to the study as a whole: Expanding Tregs with activated donor B cells appeared to identify the most biologically relevant and donor-specific TCRbeta repertoire. Biological reproducibility was not examined directly, but technical replication error appeared to be minimal. Because the study included only a small number of patients, the results must be confirmed in larger populations and under other immunosuppression protocols.

Genomic DNA was extracted from sorted cells with the QIAGEN DNeasy Blood and Tissue Kit for TCRbeta CDR3 sequencing. High-throughput TCRbeta CDR3 sequencing, including PCR amplification with bias correction and internal controls, was performed commercially through immunoSEQ. The original methods were these. Unique productive TCRbeta sequences were defined by CDR3 nucleotide sequence where primers matched, otherwise by CDR3 amino acid sequence with Vbeta and Jbeta genes. Sorting error was corrected by removing sequences shared between sorted populations at a frequency ratio of 2:1 or less, and the remaining shared sequences were assigned to the higher population. Sequences were defined as donor-reactive when expanded at least 5-fold in CFSE-low cells versus unstimulated cells and present at a frequency of at least 0.01% in CFSE-low cells. Repertoire divergence was quantified by Jensen-Shannon divergence calculated from the top 100 TCRbeta sequences ranked by frequency. For samples with multiple sequencing runs, sorting error was corrected separately for each run before the runs were pooled. TCRdb carries this immuneACCESS record with in-frame sequences only. Its versions omit some clonotypes, under half of them owing to an unresolved V gene in the studies checked, with the rest unexplained. V and J calls and clone size follow that table, whereas D and trimming were derived from the DNA. Counted in this sample were roughly 68,000 clones; 84% of them appeared once. The ten largest clones add up to 3.5% to 5.5% of the sample.

Thawed PBMCs were FACS-sorted into unstimulated Tregs (CD4+CD25+CD127-), CD4+ non-Tregs (CD4+CD25-), CD4 cells and CD8 cells. Healthy control blood came either as purchased buffy coats or from healthy volunteers. Healthy control blood was processed by Ficoll density gradient to PBMCs and cryopreserved; patient PBMCs were collected before and after transplant. V and J are truncated by 2 bases and 5 bases respectively, leaving an intervening sequence of 7 bases. There are 13 amino acids in the CDR3, from cysteine to phenylalanine inclusive. Only CDR3 DNA is held: 39 bases, read in frame from base 1. As encoded in the germline V gene, CDR1 is KGHSH while CDR2 is LQKENI.

Material for sequencing was CD4+ T cells from blood. The source is a human donor in good health. The rearrangement joined TRBV18 to TRBJ1-5; the D gene is perhaps TRBD1, from 5 matching bases. The nucleotides read TGTGCCAGCTCACCAGGGGGGTATCAGCCCCAGCATTTT. This sequence encodes CASSPGGYQPQHF.